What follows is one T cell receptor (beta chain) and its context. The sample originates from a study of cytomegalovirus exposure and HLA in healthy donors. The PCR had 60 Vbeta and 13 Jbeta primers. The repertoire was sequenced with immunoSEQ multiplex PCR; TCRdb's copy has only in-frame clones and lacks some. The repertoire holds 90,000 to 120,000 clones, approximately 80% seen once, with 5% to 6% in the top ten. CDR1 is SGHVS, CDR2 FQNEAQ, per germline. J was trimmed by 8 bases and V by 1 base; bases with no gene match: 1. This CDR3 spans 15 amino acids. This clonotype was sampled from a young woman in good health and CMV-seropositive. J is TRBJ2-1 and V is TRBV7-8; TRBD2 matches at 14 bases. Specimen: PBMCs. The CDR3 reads CASSLVTSGRDEQFF. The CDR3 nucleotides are TGTGCCAGCAGCTTAGTGACTAGCGGGAGGGATGAGCAGTTCTTC.